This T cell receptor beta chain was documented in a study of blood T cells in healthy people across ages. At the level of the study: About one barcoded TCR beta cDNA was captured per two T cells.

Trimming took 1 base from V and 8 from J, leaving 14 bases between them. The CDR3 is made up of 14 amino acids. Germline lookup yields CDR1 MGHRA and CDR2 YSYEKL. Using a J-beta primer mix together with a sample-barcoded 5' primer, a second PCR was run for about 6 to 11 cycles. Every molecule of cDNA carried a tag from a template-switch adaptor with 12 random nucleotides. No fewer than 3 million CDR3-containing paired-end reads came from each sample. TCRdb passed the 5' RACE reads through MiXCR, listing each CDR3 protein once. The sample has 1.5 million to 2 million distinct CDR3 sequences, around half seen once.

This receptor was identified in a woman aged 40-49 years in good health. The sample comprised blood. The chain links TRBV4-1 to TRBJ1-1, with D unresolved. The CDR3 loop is CASSQVGPENEAFF. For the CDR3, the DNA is TGCGCCAGCAGCCAAGTAGGTCCGGAAAACGAAGCTTTCTTT.